These 24 T cell receptor beta chains were sequenced from one sample in a study of human T cells and chemical hapten exposure. Regarding time point: pre-sensitization, week 0. The sample's treatment: therapeutic diphenylcyclopropenone sensitization with weekly scalp DPC. MiXCR, applied by TCRdb to the RACE reads, yields one record per CDR3 protein. Among approximately 400,000 distinct CDR3 sequences listed, approximately 5.1% were seen once. Sample: whole blood, taken in connection with sensitization to the hapten diphenylcyclopropenone (DPC). These receptors came from a woman between 50 and 59 years old with alopecia areata. Some clones in this sample may be carry-over from other donors' samples.

This clonotype was counted ten times or more. This chain uses TRBV4-3 with TRBJ2-1; D gene unclear. The CDR3 is 15 amino acids. V lost 1 base and J 0 bases, leaving 7 bases between the germline ends. Per the germline V gene, CDR1 is LGHNA and CDR2 is YSLEER. The CDR3, as DNA: TGCGCCAGCAGCCAAGGGCGGAGCTCCTACAATGAGCAGTTCTTC. Its translation: CASSQGRSSYNEQFF.

This chain links TRBV29-1 with TRBJ2-7; TRBD1 might be the D (5 bases). This CDR3 spans 13 amino acids. Germline V gene lookup returns CDR1 SQVTM and CDR2 ANQGSEA. Trimming took 5 bases from V and 0 from J, leaving 11 bases between them. CDR3 loop: CSVSTGDSYEQYF. The DNA of the CDR3 is TGCAGCGTTTCTACAGGAGACTCCTACGAGCAGTACTTC.

This clonotype was seen ten or more times. As DNA, the CDR3 is TGTGCCAGCAGTTCTCCGGGGCACTACGAGCAGTACTTC. Its translation: CASSSPGHYEQYF. The chain carries TRBV12-3 or TRBV12-4 and TRBJ2-7, with D possibly called TRBD1 or TRBD2 (5 bases each). The CDR3 loop spans 13 amino acids. V was trimmed by 4 bases and J by 3 bases, leaving 10 bases between them.

This clonotype has a handful of counts. This rearrangement joins TRBV4-1 to TRBJ2-1; possibly TRBD1 for D (5 bases). The CDR3 covers 13 residues. Germline V lookup: CDR1 MGHRA, CDR2 YSYEKL. V lost 0 bases and J lost 9, with 9 bases in between. CDR3 sequence reads: CASSQEGAGEQFF. The CDR3 region has the DNA TGCGCCAGCAGCCAAGAAGGGGCCGGTGAGCAGTTCTTC.

In its sample, this clonotype was seen many times. The rearrangement joins TRBV5-5 to TRBJ2-7, with D tentatively TRBD1 (6 bases). This CDR3 region has 13 residues. The V gene lost 4 bases and the J gene lost 0 bases, with 8 bases spanning the gap. The germline V gene has CDR1 SGHKS and CDR2 YYEKEE (reference sequence). CDR3 DNA: TGTGCCAGCAGCCGACAGGACTCCTACGAGCAGTACTTC. Residues: CASSRQDSYEQYF.

This clonotype was detected only a few times. This rearrangement joins TRBV11-3 to TRBJ2-1; D might be TRBD2 (6 bases). The germline gives CDR1 SGHNT, CDR2 YENEEA. V was trimmed by 3 bases and J by 9 bases, leaving 9 bases between them. CDR3 length: 12 residues. The CDR3 region has the DNA TGTGCCAGCAGCTTTGGGGGGTTTGAGCAGTTCTTC. This gives the protein CASSFGGFEQFF. The entire variable domain, with the rest obtained from reference TRBV11-3 and TRBJ2-1, is as follows: EAGVVQSPRYKIIEKKQPVAFWCNPISGHNTLYWYLQNLGQGPELLIRYENEEAVDDSQLPKDRFSAERLKGVDSTLKIQPAELGDSAVYLCASSFGGFEQFFGPGTRLTVL.

This clonotype was detected only a few times. The rearrangement joins TRBV6-1 to TRBJ2-7; no definite D call. CDR3 size: 13 residues. The V gene's germline CDR1 is MNHNS and CDR2 SASEGT. Trimming cost V 3 bases and J 7 bases, with 13 bases left between them. This chain's CDR3 is CASSDRSPPEQYF. CDR3 bases: TGTGCCAGCAGTGATAGGTCTCCCCCGGAGCAGTACTTC.

This clonotype was detected many times. The gene calls are TRBV12-3 or TRBV12-4 and TRBJ2-3; 7 bases align to TRBD2. This CDR3 region has 13 residues. The J segment lost 6 bases and the V segment lost 8 bases, leaving 8 bases of the junction unmatched. Written as DNA, the CDR3 is TGTGCCAGCCGCTGGGGAGGGCGTGATACGCAGTATTTT. It specifies CASRWGGRDTQYF.

This clonotype has more than one count but fewer than ten. This chain joins TRBV12-3 or TRBV12-4 and TRBJ1-2; D call uncertain. This CDR3 comprises 15 residues. Trimming removed 6 bases from V and 1 base from J, with 15 bases in between. The CDR3 spells CASSPGGSGNYGYTF. CDR3 sequence (DNA): TGTGCCAGCAGCCCGGGAGGGTCGGGTAACTATGGCTACACCTTC.

This clonotype was counted ten times or more. The chain employs TRBV7-2 and TRBJ2-7; 7 bases fit TRBD2. CDR1 and CDR2 (germline): SGHTA, FQGNSA. The CDR3 runs to 13 residues. The ends lost 4 bases at V and 8 bases at J; junction bases unmatched: 8. The CDR3 coding sequence is TGTGCCAGCAGCTCCATCCCTAGCGGCAAGCAGTACTTC. The encoded protein is CASSSIPSGKQYF.

This clonotype was seen repeatedly, ten times or more. This chain uses TRBV2 with TRBJ1-2, with 7 nucleotides matching TRBD1. The CDR3 is 15 residues long. V lost 6 bases, J lost 7 bases, and 14 bases stayed unmatched. Per germline, CDR1 SNHLY and CDR2 FYNNEI. CDR3 in DNA: TGTGCCAGCAGGGGCCAGGGGGGGCAAGGGTCTGGCTACACCTTC. It codes for CASRGQGGQGSGYTF.

Note on this clonotype: The germline gene is not matched at one end of the junction; a read error may be the cause. J is TRBJ2-5 and V is TRBV10-3; TRBD2 matches 10 bases. The germline V gene has CDR1 ENHRY and CDR2 SYGVKD. The CDR3 spans 17 residues. The CDR3 DNA sequence: TGTGCCATCAGTGAGGGTCGAGCGGGAGGGCACCAGGAGACCCAGTACTTC. Its translation is CAISEGRAGGHQETQYF.

In this sample, this clonotype turned up many times. V is TRBV28 and J is TRBJ1-4; tentative D call: TRBD1 (5 bases). V lost 2 bases to trimming and J lost 5 bases, with 9 bases between them. The CDR3 has 14 amino acids. CDR1 and CDR2 from the germline V gene are MDHEN and SYDVKM. The CDR3 coding sequence is TGTGCCAGCAGTTTAGGGGGATTGAATGAAAAACTGTTTTTT. As protein: CASSLGGLNEKLFF.

This clonotype was seen at least ten times. The gene calls are TRBV5-5 and TRBJ2-2; weak D call: TRBD1 (5 bases). The CDR3 totals 16 residues. V lost 4 bases to trimming and J lost 7 bases, with 20 bases between them. The germline V gene encodes CDR1 SGHKS and CDR2 YYEKEE (reference sequence). CDR3 protein: CASSKTESTPHGELFF. CDR3 DNA: TGTGCCAGCAGCAAGACAGAGAGTACGCCCCACGGGGAGCTGTTTTTT.

This clonotype was seen only a few times. This chain connects TRBV5-6 to TRBJ2-2, with TRBD1 identical over 7 bases. CDR1 and CDR2 from the germline V gene are SGHDT and YYEEEE. J gave up 16 bases and V 4 bases, and 16 bases lay outside the gene matches. This CDR3 has 14 residues. CDR3 sequence (DNA): TGTGCCAGCAGCCAAAAGGGGGCGGCGGACATTCCGTTTTTT. It codes for CASSQKGAADIPFF.

The sample holds a few counts of this clonotype. CDR3 in DNA: TGTGCCAGCTCACCACAGGGGCAGGACACTGAAGCTTTCTTT. Translating it yields CASSPQGQDTEAFF. The gene calls are TRBV18 and TRBJ1-1; a possible D gene is TRBD1 (5 bases). This CDR3 contains 14 residues. Looked up from germline, CDR1 is KGHSH and CDR2 is LQKENI. Trimming removed 1 base from V and 3 bases from J, with 9 bases in between.

This clonotype was observed at least ten times. The chain carries TRBV11-2 and TRBJ2-1, with unresolved D. The CDR3 loop spans 14 amino acids. The germline CDR1 and CDR2 sequences are SGHAT and FQNNGV. Trimming left V 1 base short and J 1 base short, with 5 bases between. In DNA, the CDR3 is TGTGCCAGCAGCTTAGTAGCATCCTACAATGAGCAGTTCTTC. This translates into CASSLVASYNEQFF.

This clonotype has only a few counts. The J gene is TRBJ2-7, the V gene TRBV1; the D call in the table, TRBD2, was not verified against the DNA. TRBV1 is a pseudogene locus. The CDR3 contains 13 residues. Written as DNA, the CDR3 is TGCACCAGCAGGAAGCGGATGACCTACGAGCAGTACTTC. This gives the protein CTSRKRMTYEQYF.

This clonotype came up many times. The rearrangement uses TRBV6-5 and TRBJ2-4; D unresolved. V lost 6 bases, J lost 3 bases, and 15 bases lay in between. The CDR3 consists of 15 residues. Germline V gene lookup returns CDR1 MNHEY and CDR2 SVGAGI. As DNA, the CDR3 is TGTGCCAGCAGGGAGCATGTCGGAGACAAAAACATTCAGTACTTC. It yields the protein CASREHVGDKNIQYF.

The chain carries TRBV9 and TRBJ1-2, with D maybe TRBD1 (5 bases). V dropped 2 bases and J dropped 2 bases, with 13 bases sitting between them. The CDR3 is made up of 15 amino acids. From germline, CDR1 is SGDLS and CDR2 YYNGEE. The CDR3 region is CASSVTAEGNYGYTF. The DNA for the CDR3 is TGTGCCAGCAGCGTGACAGCCGAGGGGAACTATGGCTACACCTTC.

This clonotype has more than one count but fewer than ten. The V and J genes are TRBV29-1 and TRBJ1-2; D is unresolved. The V and J ends lost 4 bases and 2 bases respectively, with 8 bases between them. The length of the CDR3 is 12 residues. Per germline, CDR1 SQVTM and CDR2 ANQGSEA. In nucleotides, the CDR3 is TGCAGCGTTGGGCCGGACAACTATGGCTACACCTTC. Translation gives CSVGPDNYGYTF.

This clonotype was observed at least ten times. This chain connects TRBV2 to TRBJ2-7; D remains unclear. With 4 bases removed from V and 7 bases from J, the gap between germline ends came to 5 bases. In germline, CDR1 is SNHLY, CDR2 FYNNEI. The CDR3 loop spans 10 amino acids. The chain's CDR3 is CASSGGEQYF. The CDR3 coding sequence is TGTGCCAGCAGTGGGGGTGAGCAGTACTTC.

There are a few counts of this clonotype. The chain employs TRBV5-6 and TRBJ1-2; D ambiguous. Trimming stripped 2 bases from V and 0 bases from J, with 11 bases between. CDR1 and CDR2 from the germline V gene are SGHDT and YYEEEE. The CDR3 loop spans 15 amino acids. The CDR3 reads CASSLNVQANYGYTF. The CDR3 nucleotides are TGTGCCAGCAGCTTAAACGTTCAGGCTAACTATGGCTACACCTTC. Combining the CDR3 with reference TRBV5-6 and TRBJ1-2 gives the whole variable domain DAGVTQSPTHLIKTRGQQVTLRCSPKSGHDTVSWYQQALGQGPQFIFQYYEEEERQRGNFPDRFSGHQFPNYSSELNVNALLLGDSALYLCASSLNVQANYGYTFGSGTRLTVV.

This clonotype has a count of ten or more. The chain links TRBV9 to TRBJ1-1, with unresolved D. The germline V and J ends were trimmed by 6 bases and 5 bases, with 17 bases remaining between them. The germline gives CDR1 SGDLS, CDR2 YYNGEE. CDR3 size: 14 residues. This CDR3 is CASTRADSGTEAFF. CDR3 nucleotide sequence: TGTGCCAGCACCCGGGCAGACTCTGGTACTGAAGCTTTCTTT. Variable domain in full (rest from reference TRBV9 and TRBJ1-1): DSGVTQTPKHLITATGQRVTLRCSPRSGDLSVYWYQQSLDQGLQFLIQYYNGEERAKGNILERFSAQQFPDLHSELNLSSLELGDSALYFCASTRADSGTEAFFGQGTRLTVV.